This T cell receptor (beta chain) was sequenced in a study of Graves' ophthalmopathy and Graves' hyperthyroidism. CDR3 regions of TCR beta were amplified from RNA transcripts. After a first-round RT-PCR with HTBI primers, a second-round multiplex PCR was run. TCRdb analysed the multiplex PCR reads with MiXCR anew, one entry per CDR3 protein. There are roughly 420,000 distinct CDR3 sequences in the sample; more than 20% occur only once, and roughly 3% lies in the top ten. This clonotype occurred a few times. This receptor was obtained from a woman younger than 35 with stable Graves' hyperthyroidism. Source material: peripheral blood.

The CDR3, as DNA: TGCAGCCTTCGGACAGGTCCTAACTATGGCTACACCTTC. Its translation: CSLRTGPNYGYTF. The V call is TRBV29-1, the J call TRBJ1-2, with 7 bases matching TRBD1. Trimming removed 8 bases from V and 0 bases from J; junction bases left unmatched: 6. This CDR3 has 13 amino acids. Looked up from germline, CDR1 is SQVTM and CDR2 is ANQGSEA.